Below, one T cell receptor beta chain is given with its context. Antigen unknown. These data come from a study of blood T cells in healthy people across ages. Study outcomes and limitations: Without sorted subsets, naive and antigen-experienced compartments could not be conclusively compared.

It was with a sample-barcoded 5' primer and a J-beta primer mix that a second PCR of about 6 to 12 cycles was run. A single record per CDR3 protein comes from TCRdb applying MiXCR to the 5' RACE reads. The data show over a million distinct CDR3 sequences, 42% seen once. The receptor was isolated from a woman under 30 in good health. Sequencing used blood.

CDR3 nucleotides: TGTGCTAGTGGTTACCGGACGGCCGATAATTCACCCCTCCACTTT. The encoded protein is CASGYRTADNSPLHF. This chain uses TRBV12-5 with TRBJ1-6; unclear D gene. The CDR3 length is 15 residues. Germline V gives CDR1 LGHNT, CDR2 FRNRAP. V was clipped by 4 bases and J by 5 bases, with 12 bases between them.